This T cell receptor (beta chain) was found in a study of cytomegalovirus exposure and HLA in healthy donors. About this clone: Other DNA sequences within the sample encode an identical CDR3.

CDR1 is SGHRS and CDR2 is YFSETQ in the germline V gene. J was trimmed by 7 bases and V by 4 bases; bases with no gene match: 7. The length of the CDR3 is 15 residues. TCRdb keeps only in-frame clones here, not all; method: immunoSEQ multiplex PCR. This table holds 250,000 to 300,000 clones, about 90% found once. This TCR derives from a woman younger than 35 in good health and CMV-seronegative. The sequencing input was PBMCs. V is TRBV5-1 and J is TRBJ2-2; TRBD1 matches 10 bases. The CDR3 loop is CASSRPGQGIGELFF. In nucleotides, the CDR3 is TGCGCCAGCAGCAGACCGGGACAGGGGATCGGGGAGCTGTTTTTT. The variable domain in full, completed from reference TRBV5-1 and TRBJ2-2, reads KAGVTQTPRYLIKTRGQQVTLSCSPISGHRSVSWYQQTPGQGLQFLFEYFSETQRNKGNFPGRFSGRQFSNSRSEMNVSTLELGDSALYLCASSRPGQGIGELFFGEGSRLTVL.